The 10 T cell receptor beta chains below were found in one sample sequenced in a study of vaccination effects on CD4 cells after COVID-19. CD4+ T cells specific for antigen were expanded with viral peptide pools by the ViraFEST assay before sequencing. Following culture for under 12 days, CD4+ T cells were isolated. Vaccinated recipients, who were negative for nucleocapsid antibodies, had no history of SARS-CoV-2 infection. Their specific antigens are unknown. Produced via immunoSEQ multiplex PCR; TCRdb's table is partial and in-frame only. The table lists 65,000 to 90,000 clones, roughly 74% of them singletons, with 2.5% to 3% in the top ten. Sample: CD4+ T cells from PBMCs cultured with HCoV-NL63 spike peptides, taken before COVID-19 vaccination. The receptors come from a human donor who received a COVID-19 vaccine.

The CDR3 region is CASSLQGGGINTEAFF. DNA of the CDR3: TGTGCCAGCTCACTACAGGGAGGGGGTATAAACACTGAAGCTTTCTTT. The chain employs TRBV18 and TRBJ1-1; the D gene is possibly TRBD1 (6 bases). Germline V lookup: CDR1 KGHSH, CDR2 LQKENI. V was pared by 4 bases and J by 2 bases, with 17 bases between. CDR3 length equals 16 residues.

In nucleotides, the CDR3 is TGTGCCAGCAGCCAGCCCGCCTCGGTGGACTACACCTTC. Its translation is CASSQPASVDYTF. V and J are TRBV3-1 (or the pseudogene TRBV3-2) and TRBJ1-2; D is unclear. V was pared by 3 bases and J by 10 bases, with 15 bases between. From germline, CDR1 is LGHDT and CDR2 YNNKEL (reference sequence). This CDR3 spans 13 amino acids.

This clone was counted between two and nine times. The CDR3 region has the DNA TGTGCCAGCAGCTTAGGAAAGGGGGCGGTCTATGGCTACACCTTC. This codes for CASSLGKGAVYGYTF. J is TRBJ1-2 and V is TRBV7-9; 7 nucleotides line up with TRBD1. Germline CDR1 SEHNR, CDR2 FQNEAQ (reference sequence). Germline trimming cut 1 base from V and 4 bases from J; bases unmatched to any gene: 6. The CDR3 contains 15 residues.

The rearrangement joins TRBV6-6 to TRBJ2-2; the D gene could be TRBD1 or TRBD2 (5 bases each). Germline V gene sequence: CDR1 MNHNY, CDR2 SVGAGI (reference sequence). There are 15 residues in the CDR3. V was cut by 3 bases and J by 2 bases, with 10 bases left in between. CDR3 sequence reads: CASSYRGLNTGELFF. In DNA form, the CDR3 reads TGTGCCAGCAGTTATCGGGGCCTAAACACCGGGGAGCTGTTTTTT.

As DNA, the CDR3 is TGTGCCAGTAGTAGAGTACCATCCGGGACTAGCAAGCATACGCAGTATTTT. It yields the protein CASSRVPSGTSKHTQYF. This rearrangement joins TRBV19 to TRBJ2-3; TRBD2 matches at 9 bases. Losses at the gene ends were 4 bases for V and 7 bases for J; bases not matched to a gene: 15. CDR3 length: 17 residues. Germline values: CDR1 LNHDA, CDR2 SQIVND (reference sequence).

This clone has a handful of counts. The chain joins TRBV18 to TRBJ1-5; TRBD1 is a possible D gene (6 bases). V was cut by 2 bases and J by 5 bases, with 19 bases left in between. CDR1 and CDR2 from the germline V gene are KGHSH and LQKENI. The length of the CDR3 is 17 residues. For the CDR3, the DNA is TGTGCCAGCTCACCATTGGGAGGGCCCAGGGGTCATCAGCCCCAGCATTTT. It specifies CASSPLGGPRGHQPQHF.

The V gene is TRBV6-5, the J gene TRBJ2-3; tentatively, D is TRBD1 (5 bases). The CDR3 has 14 residues. Per the germline V gene, CDR1 is MNHEY and CDR2 is SVGAGI. Trimming pared 6 bases from V and 0 bases from J, leaving 10 bases between. The CDR3 DNA is TGTGCCAGCAGGAAGACAGCTAGCACAGATACGCAGTATTTT. The encoded protein is CASRKTASTDTQYF.

The chain joins TRBV6-5 to TRBJ1-1, with D tentatively TRBD1 (6 bases). V lost 7 bases to trimming and J lost 4 bases, with 16 bases between them. The CDR3 has 14 residues. Germline assignment: CDR1 MNHEY and CDR2 SVGAGI. DNA for the CDR3: TGTGCCAGCACCTTTGGGGGGGCGAGCACTGAAGCTTTCTTT. It yields the protein CASTFGGASTEAFF.

For this clone: Other nucleotide sequences in the sample specify the same CDR3. This sequence joins TRBV24-1 and TRBJ1-2, with D uncertain. The CDR3 runs 14 residues. Per germline, CDR1 KGHDR and CDR2 SFDVKD. Trimming left V 7 bases short and J 2 bases short, with 13 bases between. CDR3 amino acids: CATSDPGGNYGYTF. CDR3 coding DNA: TGTGCCACCAGCGACCCAGGAGGAAACTATGGCTACACCTTC.

This chain connects TRBV5-1 to TRBJ2-5; 9 bases match TRBD2. The V segment lost 0 bases and the J segment 5 bases; nucleotides outside the gene matches: 8. This CDR3 has 16 amino acids. Germline V gene data show CDR1 as SGHRS and CDR2 as YFSETQ. CDR3 DNA: TGCGCCAGCAGCTTGGGAGGCGGGGGGGCCGTGGAGACCCAGTACTTC. Protein: CASSLGGGGAVETQYF.